This T cell receptor beta chain was retrieved from a study of PD-L1 blockade in urothelial cancer. This CDR3 is 14 amino acids long. The V end lost 8 bases, the J end lost 8 bases, and 21 bases lay between the germline ends. CDR1 and CDR2 (germline): MNHEY, SMNVEV (reference sequence). This table comes from immunoSEQ multiplex PCR, and its TCRdb copy is limited to in-frame clones, with some not included. The sample has some 60,000 clones, roughly 84% seen once; the top ten hold roughly 2.9%. Disease in patients was locally advanced or metastatic urothelial carcinoma. The TCR originated in a man aged 50-60 years with urothelial cancer. J is TRBJ1-1 and V is TRBV27; a weak D match, TRBD1 (6 bases). Material: PBMCs, obtained around atezolizumab (anti-PD-L1) treatment. For the CDR3, the DNA is TGTGCCAGCTGCCCCCACAGGGATAAAGGAGAAGCTTTCTTT. This encodes CASCPHRDKGEAFF.